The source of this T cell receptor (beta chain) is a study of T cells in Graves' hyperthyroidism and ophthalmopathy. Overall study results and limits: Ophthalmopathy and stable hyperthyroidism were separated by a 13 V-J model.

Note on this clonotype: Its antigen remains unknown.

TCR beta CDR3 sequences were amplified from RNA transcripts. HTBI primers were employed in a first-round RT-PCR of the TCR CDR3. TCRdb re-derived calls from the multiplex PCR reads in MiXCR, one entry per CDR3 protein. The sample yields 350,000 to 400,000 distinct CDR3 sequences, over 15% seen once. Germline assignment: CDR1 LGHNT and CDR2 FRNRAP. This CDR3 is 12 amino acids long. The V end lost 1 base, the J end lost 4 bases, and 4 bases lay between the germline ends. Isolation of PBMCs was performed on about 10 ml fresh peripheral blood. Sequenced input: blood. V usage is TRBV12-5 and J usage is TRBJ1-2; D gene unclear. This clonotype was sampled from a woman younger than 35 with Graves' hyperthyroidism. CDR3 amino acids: CASGLARYGYTF. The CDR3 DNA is TGTGCTAGTGGTTTGGCCCGCTATGGCTACACCTTC.